These T cell receptor beta chains were read from a single sample in a study of blood T cell repertoires in COVID-19. Repertoires were generated with immunoSEQ multiplex PCR, while TCRdb's copy carries only in-frame clones and drops some. The table has more than 95,000 clones, approximately 90% seen once; the top ten hold roughly 17%. Sequences were obtained from peripheral blood. Source of these receptors: a woman of 80 years or more in a cohort sampled during active COVID-19. The CDR3 runs from the conserved cysteine through the conserved F or W. A D gene is named only where the DNA matches it firmly. Some rows have no size entry. The others give once, few or many, or a class for an expanded clone.

cdr3_nt	cdr3_aa	j_call	clone_size	v_call	cdr3_length	d_call
TGTGCCAGTAGGTCTCAGGGGTCTAACACTGAAGCTTTCTTT	CASRSQGSNTEAFF	TRBJ1-1	NA	TRBV19	14	NA
TGTGCCAGCTCACCATGGGACAGGGGGGAAGAGACCCAGTACTTC	CASSPWDRGEETQYF	TRBJ2-5	NA	TRBV18	15	TRBD1
TGTGCCATCGGATTCGGGACTAGCGGTTCCTACGAGCAGTACTTC	CAIGFGTSGSYEQYF	TRBJ2-7	NA	TRBV10-3	15	TRBD2
TGTGCCAGCAGTGACACTAGCGGAAAAAACATTCAGTACTTC	CASSDTSGKNIQYF	TRBJ2-4	NA	TRBV6-1	14	TRBD2
TGTGCCACCAGCGGTAGCTCCTACAATGAGCAGTTCTTC	CATSGSSYNEQFF	TRBJ2-1	NA	TRBV2	13	NA
TGTGCCAGCTCACCATCGGGGGTGCGGGAGACCCAGTACTTC	CASSPSGVRETQYF	TRBJ2-5	NA	TRBV18	14	NA
TGTGCCAGCAGTTTCGGGACAGCCTACGAGCAGTACTTC	CASSFGTAYEQYF	TRBJ2-7	NA	TRBV12-3/TRBV12-4	13	TRBD1
TGTGCCAGCTCACCCCCGAGCTCCTACAATGAGCAGTTCTTC	CASSPPSSYNEQFF	TRBJ2-1	once	TRBV18	14	NA
TGTGCCAGCTCACCACGGTCAGGGGCTAGCACAGATACGCAGTATTTT	CASSPRSGASTDTQYF	TRBJ2-3	NA	TRBV18	16	NA
TGTGCCAGCAGCCGGACTAGCGGGGGGGCGGAGACCCAGTACTTC	CASSRTSGGAETQYF	TRBJ2-5	NA	TRBV3-1/TRBV3-2	15	TRBD2
TGTGCCAGCAGCCCTACAGGGTACGAGCAGTACTTC	CASSPTGYEQYF	TRBJ2-7	NA	TRBV7-2	12	NA
TGTGCCAGCAGTCCGGGGACAGCCGGGGCCGACGAGCAGTACTTC	CASSPGTAGADEQYF	TRBJ2-7	few	TRBV3-1/TRBV3-2	15	TRBD1
TGTGCCAGCAGAAAAGGACTAGTCGGGGGCAATGAGCAGTTCTTC	CASRKGLVGGNEQFF	TRBJ2-1	NA	TRBV28	15	TRBD2
TGTGCCAGCTCACCACGAGGGGGCGCCTACGAGCAGTACTTC	CASSPRGGAYEQYF	TRBJ2-7	NA	TRBV18	14	TRBD1
TGTGCCAGCTCTCCCATAAGCAACACCATATATTTT	CASSPISNTIYF	TRBJ1-3	NA	TRBV18	12	NA
TGTGCCTGGAGTGTACTCAGAGGGAATGAGCAGTTCTTC	CAWSVLRGNEQFF	TRBJ2-1	NA	TRBV30	13	NA
TGTGCCAGCCGCAGGGACTTAACTTCTTACGAGCAGTACTTC	CASRRDLTSYEQYF	TRBJ2-7	NA	TRBV6-4	14	NA
TGTGCCACCTGTAGGGGAGGGCCCAATGAGCAGTTCTTC	CATCRGGPNEQFF	TRBJ2-1	NA	TRBV28	13	TRBD2
TGCGCCAGCAGCTTGGACGGACAGGGCATGGGGACCCAGTACTTC	CASSLDGQGMGTQYF	TRBJ2-5	NA	TRBV5-1	15	TRBD1
TGTGCCACCAGTGACCCCGGACAGGAAGAGACCCAGTACTTC	CATSDPGQEETQYF	TRBJ2-5	NA	TRBV24-1	14	TRBD1
TGTGCCTGGAGTTTGGCGGGGTACCGCACAGATACGCAGTATTTT	CAWSLAGYRTDTQYF	TRBJ2-3	NA	TRBV30	15	NA
TGTGCCAGCAGTTTACTAGCGGGAGAGGCAGAGCAGTACTTC	CASSLLAGEAEQYF	TRBJ2-7	NA	TRBV6-6	14	TRBD2
TGTGCCAGCAGCCCAGATACAGGGCTGAACACTGAAGCTTTCTTT	CASSPDTGLNTEAFF	TRBJ1-1	NA	TRBV9	15	NA
TGCAGCGCGGGTCAGTACAATGAGCAGTTCTTC	CSAGQYNEQFF	TRBJ2-1	once	TRBV29-1	11	NA
TGTGCCAGCAGCCAACAGGCTCCTTCCTACGAGCAGTACTTC	CASSQQAPSYEQYF	TRBJ2-7	NA	TRBV7-3	14	NA
TGTGCCACCAGTGATCCGGTGGGCGGCTACACCTTC	CATSDPVGGYTF	TRBJ1-2	once	TRBV24-1	12	NA
TGTGCCAGCAGCCAAGCGCAGGGACACCTTCAGCCCCAGCATTTT	CASSQAQGHLQPQHF	TRBJ1-5	NA	TRBV3-1/TRBV3-2	15	NA
TGCGCCAGCAACAGCTTTAGCACAGATACGCAGTATTTT	CASNSFSTDTQYF	TRBJ2-3	NA	TRBV5-1	13	NA
TGCAGTGCTGAACAGGGCTACGAGCAGTACTTC	CSAEQGYEQYF	TRBJ2-7	NA	TRBV20-1	11	NA
TGTGCCATCAGCCAGGACAGGGGTTTCCCCTACGAGCAGTACTTC	CAISQDRGFPYEQYF	TRBJ2-7	NA	TRBV10-3	15	TRBD1
TGTGCCAGCAGCCAAGGACCTAGCGGACAAGGGGCCAATGAGCAGTTCTTC	CASSQGPSGQGANEQFF	TRBJ2-1	once	TRBV3-1/TRBV3-2	17	TRBD2
TGTGCCAGCAGCGCACCTACCGGGACAGGGTCGAATTCACCCCTCCACTTT	CASSAPTGTGSNSPLHF	TRBJ1-6	NA	TRBV5-5	17	TRBD1
TGTGCCAGCAGATTACAGGGTCTCGATACGCAGTATTTT	CASRLQGLDTQYF	TRBJ2-3	NA	TRBV2	13	NA
TGTGCCAGCAGGCCCCCTAGCGGGGGGGCGGGTGAGCAGTACTTC	CASRPPSGGAGEQYF	TRBJ2-7	NA	TRBV6-5	15	TRBD2
TGTGCCAGCAGTACAGGGGGCGAGAGCTATGGCTACACCTTC	CASSTGGESYGYTF	TRBJ1-2	NA	TRBV25-1	14	TRBD1
TGTGCCAGCAGCCGGAGCGGGGATGAGCAGTTCTTC	CASSRSGDEQFF	TRBJ2-1	few	TRBV14	12	TRBD2